The sequence of this T cell receptor beta chain was determined in a study of pediatric ulcerative colitis. This clone was detected a few times. No antigen is known for it. The CDR3 extends over 12 amino acids. Germline V CDR1 and CDR2: SGHAT, FQNNGV. V lost 3 bases and J lost 4, with 4 bases in between. Study findings and constraints: Compared with controls, ulcerative colitis showed greater blood-rectum clone sharing. Substantially fewer templates came from two patients' blood samples.

Up to 500,000 reads were sequenced per sample. TCRdb keeps only in-frame clones here, not all; method: immunoSEQ multiplex PCR. The profile shows over 35,000 clones, over 80% of them singletons. The receptor was derived from a girl aged 5 to 17 with moderate ulcerative colitis. The chain employs TRBV11-2 and TRBJ1-3; D remains unclear. Material for sequencing was blood. Written as DNA, the CDR3 is TGTGCCAGCAGCTTCGCCGGAAACACCATATATTTT. As protein: CASSFAGNTIYF.